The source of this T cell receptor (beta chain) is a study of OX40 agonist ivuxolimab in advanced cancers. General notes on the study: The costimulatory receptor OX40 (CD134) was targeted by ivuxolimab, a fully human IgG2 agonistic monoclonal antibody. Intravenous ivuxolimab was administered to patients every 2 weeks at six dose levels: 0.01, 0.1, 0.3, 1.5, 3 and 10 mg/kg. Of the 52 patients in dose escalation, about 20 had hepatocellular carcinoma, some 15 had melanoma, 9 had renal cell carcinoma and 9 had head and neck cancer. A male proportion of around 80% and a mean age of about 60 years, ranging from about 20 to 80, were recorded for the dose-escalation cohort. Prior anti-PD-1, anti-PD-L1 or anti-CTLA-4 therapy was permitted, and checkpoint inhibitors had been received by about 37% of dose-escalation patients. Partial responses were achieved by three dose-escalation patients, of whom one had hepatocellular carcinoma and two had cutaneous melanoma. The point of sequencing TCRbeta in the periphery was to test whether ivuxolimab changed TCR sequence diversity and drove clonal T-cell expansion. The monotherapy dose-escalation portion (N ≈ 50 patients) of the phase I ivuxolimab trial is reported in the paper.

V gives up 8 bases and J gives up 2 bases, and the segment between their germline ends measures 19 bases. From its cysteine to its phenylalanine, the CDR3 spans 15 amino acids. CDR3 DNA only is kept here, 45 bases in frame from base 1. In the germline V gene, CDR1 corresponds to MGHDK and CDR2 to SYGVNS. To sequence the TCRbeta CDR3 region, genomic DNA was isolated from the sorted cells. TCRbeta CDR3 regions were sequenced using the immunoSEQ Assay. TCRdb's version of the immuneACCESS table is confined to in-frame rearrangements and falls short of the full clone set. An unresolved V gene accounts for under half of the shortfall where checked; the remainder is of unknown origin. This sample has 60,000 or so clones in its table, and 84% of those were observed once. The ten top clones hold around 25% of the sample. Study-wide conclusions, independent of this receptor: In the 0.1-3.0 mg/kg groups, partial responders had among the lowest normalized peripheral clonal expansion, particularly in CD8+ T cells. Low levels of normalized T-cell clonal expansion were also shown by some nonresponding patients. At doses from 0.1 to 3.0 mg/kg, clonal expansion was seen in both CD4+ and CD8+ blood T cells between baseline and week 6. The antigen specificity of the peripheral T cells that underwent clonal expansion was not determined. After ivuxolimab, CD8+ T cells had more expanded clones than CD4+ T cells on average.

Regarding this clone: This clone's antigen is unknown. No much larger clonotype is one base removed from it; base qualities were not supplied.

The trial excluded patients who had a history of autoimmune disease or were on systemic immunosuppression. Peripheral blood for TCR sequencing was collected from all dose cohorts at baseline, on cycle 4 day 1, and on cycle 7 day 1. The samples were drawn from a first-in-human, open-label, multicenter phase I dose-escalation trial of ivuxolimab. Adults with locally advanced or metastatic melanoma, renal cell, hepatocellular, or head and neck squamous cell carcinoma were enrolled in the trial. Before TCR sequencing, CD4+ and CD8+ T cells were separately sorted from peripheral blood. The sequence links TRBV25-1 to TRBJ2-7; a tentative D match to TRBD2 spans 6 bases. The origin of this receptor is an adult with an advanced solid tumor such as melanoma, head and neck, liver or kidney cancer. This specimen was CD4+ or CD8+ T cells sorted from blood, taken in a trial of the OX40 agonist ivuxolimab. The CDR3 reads CASGRSGPYTYEQYF. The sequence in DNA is TGTGCCAGCGGGAGGAGCGGGCCATACACCTACGAGCAGTACTTC.